These 7 T cell receptor beta chains were all obtained from the same sample, sequenced in a study of T cell repertoires in cytomegalovirus infection. TCRdb re-analysed the reads in MiXCR, keeping a single row per CDR3 protein. The repertoire holds about 310,000 distinct CDR3 sequences, with around 9.6% as singletons. Sample: PBMCs. The receptors come from a human donor in good health (CMV status not recorded). Some clones in this sample may be carry-over from other donors' samples.

The sample holds many counts of this clonotype. This chain's CDR3 is CASSPQYTGELFF. CDR3 DNA: TGTGCCAGCAGCCCCCAGTACACCGGGGAGCTGTTTTTT. The chain has TRBV14 and TRBJ2-2; D not resolved. This CDR3 comprises 13 residues. V was shortened by 4 bases and J by 3 bases, with 6 bases between the two germline ends. Germline values: CDR1 SGHDN, CDR2 FVKESK.

This clonotype was seen ten or more times. The V and J genes are TRBV12-3 or TRBV12-4 and TRBJ1-4, with 9 bases that match TRBD1. This CDR3 comprises 16 residues. V lost 0 bases and J lost 5; bases outside the gene matches: 4. CDR3 loop: CASSLAETGGNEKLFF. The CDR3 DNA follows: TGTGCCAGCAGTTTAGCCGAGACAGGGGGGAATGAAAAACTGTTTTTT.

This clonotype has ten or more counts. The chain employs TRBV7-2 and TRBJ2-3; D remains ambiguous. Per the germline V gene, CDR1 is SGHTA and CDR2 is FQGNSA. Trimming removed 4 bases at V and 4 bases at J, with 6 bases between. This CDR3 comprises 12 residues. CDR3 DNA sequence: TGTGCCAGCAGCTCCTATGCAGATACGCAGTATTTT. Translated, it gives CASSSYADTQYF.

As regards this clonotype: Relative to the germline gene, one junction end is altered; a read error may explain this. This chain uses TRBV14 with TRBJ2-3; D is uncertain. The CDR3 contains 13 residues. Germline CDR1 SGHDN, CDR2 FVKESK. The CDR3 spells CASSQGNTDTRYF. CDR3 DNA: TGTGCCAGCAGCCAGGGGAACACAGATACGCGGTATTTT. Full variable domain (outside the CDR3, taken from reference TRBV14 and TRBJ2-3): EAGVTQFPSHSVIEKGQTVTLRCDPISGHDNLYWYRRVMGKEIKFLLHFVKESKQDESGMPNNRFLAERTGGTYSTLKVQPAELEDSGVYFCASSQGNTDTRYFGPGTRLTVL.

This clonotype was detected many times. The chain has TRBV10-3 and TRBJ2-1, with no clear D. V lost 3 bases and J lost 7, with 16 bases in between. Germline assignment: CDR1 ENHRY and CDR2 SYGVKD. This CDR3 has 15 amino acids. In nucleotides, the CDR3 is TGTGCCATCAGTGATCCGGGCCTGATCGTTAATGAGCAGTTCTTC. Its protein product is CAISDPGLIVNEQFF.

At least ten counts were recorded for this clonotype. V and J are TRBV7-6 and TRBJ1-1; 9 nucleotides match TRBD1. Looked up from germline, CDR1 is SGHVS and CDR2 is FNYEAQ. The CDR3 contains 14 residues. Unmatched junction bases numbered 3, after V lost 4 bases and J lost 3 bases. The CDR3 spells CASSYRGRDTEAFF. The CDR3 DNA is TGTGCCAGCAGCTACAGGGGGCGCGACACTGAAGCTTTCTTT.

There are many counts of this clonotype. The J gene is TRBJ2-3, the V gene TRBV5-6, with 8 bases that match TRBD2. The CDR3 runs 17 residues. The junction had 13 bases not matched to a gene; V was cut back by 2 bases and J by 5 bases. Looked up from germline, CDR1 is SGHDT and CDR2 is YYEEEE. The DNA of the CDR3 is TGTGCCAGCAGCTTCAGCGGGGGTCCTCGAGGTATAGATACGCAGTATTTT. This codes for CASSFSGGPRGIDTQYF.